Detailed here is one T cell receptor beta chain. Its specificity is unknown. Incorporated into the TCR beta cDNA libraries were unique molecular identifiers, which served to reduce PCR and sequencing biases. A few hundred thousand cDNA molecules came from around 1 to 10 million T cells. TCRdb reprocessed the PCR reads with MiXCR, giving one entry per CDR3 protein. The data show 650,000 to 850,000 distinct CDR3 sequences, around 46% seen once. These data come from a study of post-analysis software for immune sequencing data. As for the study in general: Both relapsing-remitting and secondary progressive multiple sclerosis featured among the disease courses, as did progressive-relapsing multiple sclerosis. General observations from the study: Controls had lower frequencies than patients of 4 or 5 TRBV segments, which included TRBV5-6, TRBV5-1 and TRBV20-1. Co-batched samples clustered tightly together by F measure. Multiple sclerosis patients showed significantly lower normalized Chao1 diversity than controls did.

This CDR3 region has 17 residues. Germline V gene lookup returns CDR1 LGHNA and CDR2 YSLEER. J gave up 3 bases and V 0 bases, and 6 bases lay outside the gene matches. The V gene is TRBV4-3, the J gene TRBJ2-1; 9 nucleotides align to TRBD1. Sequenced material: blood. This receptor was identified in a girl aged 5-17 years with multiple sclerosis. CDR3 nucleotides: TGCGCCAGCAGCCAAGAAGCGTACAGGGGGCTCTACAATGAGCAGTTCTTC. Encoded protein: CASSQEAYRGLYNEQFF.